These 9 T cell receptor beta chains were all obtained from the same sample, sequenced in a study of T cell responses to AZD1222 COVID-19 vaccine. Profiling relied on immunoSEQ multiplex PCR, and the TCRdb table lists in-frame clones only, not all of them. The data contain over 130,000 clones, roughly 90% of them seen just once; the ten biggest clones take up roughly 3.4%. Sample: peripheral blood, taken 28 days after the second AZD1222 dose. Source of these receptors: an adult who received the AZD1222 COVID-19 vaccine.

The V and J genes are TRBV7-9 and TRBJ1-5, with 7 bases fitting TRBD1. The germline V gene has CDR1 SEHNR and CDR2 FQNEAQ (reference sequence). V lost 5 bases and J lost 5; bases outside the gene matches: 12. The CDR3 covers 16 residues. The chain's CDR3 is CASSHSRTGFYQPQHF. In DNA form, the CDR3 reads TGTGCCAGCAGCCACTCCCGGACAGGCTTTTATCAGCCCCAGCATTTT.

The V call is TRBV2, the J call TRBJ1-5; D ambiguous. The germline V gene encodes CDR1 SNHLY and CDR2 FYNNEI. Trimming removed 3 bases from V and 7 bases from J, with 10 bases in between. The CDR3 spans 13 residues. Written as DNA, the CDR3 is TGTGCCAGCAGTGACAGTCGGGAACAGCCCCAGCATTTT. Protein: CASSDSREQPQHF.

V gene TRBV21-1 combines with J gene TRBJ2-7; TRBD1, the table's D call, lacks a check against the DNA. TRBV21-1 corresponds to a pseudogene. This CDR3 region has 15 residues. Here the CDR3 DNA reads TGTGCCAGCAGCAAAGTCAGGGGGTCGGGATACGAGCAGTACTTC. The encoded protein is CASSKVRGSGYEQYF.

The rearrangement uses TRBV9 and TRBJ2-3; 13 bases agree with TRBD2. Trimming cost V 3 bases and J 3 bases; bases outside gene matches: 4. Looked up from germline, CDR1 is SGDLS and CDR2 is YYNGEE. The CDR3 has 16 residues. The CDR3 reads CASSGLAGGGTDTQYF. The CDR3 coding sequence is TGTGCCAGCAGCGGACTAGCGGGAGGAGGAACAGATACGCAGTATTTT.

The rearrangement links TRBV1 to TRBJ2-7; TRBD1, the table's D call, was not compared with the DNA. TRBV1 is a listed pseudogene. This CDR3 region has 13 residues. In DNA, the CDR3 is TGCACCAGCAGCCATAACAGATCCGCCGAGCAGTACTTC. Protein: CTSSHNRSAEQYF.

The gene calls are TRBV4-3 and TRBJ1-1; tentative D call: TRBD1 (5 bases). Trimming stripped 0 bases from V and 0 bases from J, with 8 bases between. The CDR3 consists of 15 residues. CDR1 and CDR2 (germline): LGHNA, YSLEER. This CDR3 reads CASSQDPGLNTEAFF. The CDR3 DNA is TGCGCCAGCAGCCAAGATCCAGGGCTGAACACTGAAGCTTTCTTT.

This clone was observed once. The J gene is TRBJ2-7, the V gene TRBV18; maybe TRBD1 (5 bases). Trimming left V 4 bases short and J 0 bases short, with 7 bases between. The V gene's germline CDR1 is KGHSH and CDR2 LQKENI. The CDR3 length is 13 residues. The CDR3 here is CASSRQSSYEQYF. The CDR3 DNA is TGTGCCAGCTCACGACAGAGCTCCTACGAGCAGTACTTC.

V gene TRBV12-3 or TRBV12-4 combines with J gene TRBJ2-1; D is uncertain. The CDR3 consists of 11 residues. Trimming removed 3 bases from V and 10 bases from J, with 7 bases in between. The CDR3 bases are TGTGCCAGCAGTTTGGCCCCAGAGCAGTTCTTC. As protein: CASSLAPEQFF.

The J gene is TRBJ2-1, the V gene TRBV7-3, with TRBD1 identical over 9 bases. The CDR3 runs to 14 residues. CDR1 and CDR2 from the germline V gene are SGHTA and FQGTGA. J was trimmed by 8 bases and V by 5 bases; bases with no gene match: 7. CDR3 bases: TGTGCCAGCAGCCGGGACAGGGCGTCGGATGAGCAGTTCTTC. Its translation: CASSRDRASDEQFF.